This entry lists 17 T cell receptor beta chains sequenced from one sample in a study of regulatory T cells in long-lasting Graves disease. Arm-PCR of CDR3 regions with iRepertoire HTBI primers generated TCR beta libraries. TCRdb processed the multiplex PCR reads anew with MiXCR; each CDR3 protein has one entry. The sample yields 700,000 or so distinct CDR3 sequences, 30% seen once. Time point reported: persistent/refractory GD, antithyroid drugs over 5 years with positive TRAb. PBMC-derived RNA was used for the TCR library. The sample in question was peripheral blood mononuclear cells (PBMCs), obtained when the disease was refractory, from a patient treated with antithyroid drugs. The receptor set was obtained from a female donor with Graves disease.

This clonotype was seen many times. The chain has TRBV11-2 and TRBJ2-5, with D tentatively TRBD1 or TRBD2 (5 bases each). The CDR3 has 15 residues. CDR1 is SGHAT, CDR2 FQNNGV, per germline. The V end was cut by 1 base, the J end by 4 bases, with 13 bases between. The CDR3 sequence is CASSLGGNTGETQYF. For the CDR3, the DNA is TGTGCCAGCAGCTTAGGAGGGAACACAGGAGAGACCCAGTACTTC.

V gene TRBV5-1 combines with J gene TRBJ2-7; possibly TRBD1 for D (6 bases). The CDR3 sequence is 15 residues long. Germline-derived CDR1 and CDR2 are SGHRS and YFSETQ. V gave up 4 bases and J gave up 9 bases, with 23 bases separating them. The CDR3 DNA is TGCGCCAGCAGCCCAACAGGGTACCGGTCAGAGGGGCAGTACTTC. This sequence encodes CASSPTGYRSEGQYF.

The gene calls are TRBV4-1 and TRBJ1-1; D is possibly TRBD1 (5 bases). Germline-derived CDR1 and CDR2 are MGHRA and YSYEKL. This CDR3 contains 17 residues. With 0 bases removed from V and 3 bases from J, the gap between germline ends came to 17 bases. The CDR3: CASSQDGRRTPDTEAFF. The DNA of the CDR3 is TGCGCCAGCAGCCAAGATGGGCGTCGGACACCAGACACTGAAGCTTTCTTT.

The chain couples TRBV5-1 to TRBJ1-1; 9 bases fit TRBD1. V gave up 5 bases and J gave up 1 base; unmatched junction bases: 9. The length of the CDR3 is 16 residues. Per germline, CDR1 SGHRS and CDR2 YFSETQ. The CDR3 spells CASSYRQGVANTEAFF. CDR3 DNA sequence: TGCGCCAGCAGTTACCGACAGGGGGTGGCGAACACTGAAGCTTTCTTT.

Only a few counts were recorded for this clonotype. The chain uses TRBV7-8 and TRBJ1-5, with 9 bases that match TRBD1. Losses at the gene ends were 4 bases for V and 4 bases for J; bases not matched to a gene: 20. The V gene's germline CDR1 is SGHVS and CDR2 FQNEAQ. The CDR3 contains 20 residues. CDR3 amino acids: CASSSQGIYRDREINQPQHF. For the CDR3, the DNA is TGTGCCAGCAGCTCACAAGGAATATACCGGGACAGGGAAATAAATCAGCCCCAGCATTTT.

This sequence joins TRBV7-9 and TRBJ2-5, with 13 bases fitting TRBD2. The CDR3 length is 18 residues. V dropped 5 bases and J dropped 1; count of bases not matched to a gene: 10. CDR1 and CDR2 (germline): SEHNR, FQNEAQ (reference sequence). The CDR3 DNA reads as TGTGCCAGCAGCCGCCGACTGGGACTAGCGGGAAGCCAAGAGACCCAGTACTTC. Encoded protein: CASSRRLGLAGSQETQYF. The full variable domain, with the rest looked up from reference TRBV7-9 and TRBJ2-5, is DTGVSQNPRHKITKRGQNVTFRCDPISEHNRLYWYRQTLGQGPEFLTYFQNEAQLEKSRLLSDRFSAERPKGSFSTLEIQRTEQGDSAMYLCASSRRLGLAGSQETQYFGPGTRLLVL.

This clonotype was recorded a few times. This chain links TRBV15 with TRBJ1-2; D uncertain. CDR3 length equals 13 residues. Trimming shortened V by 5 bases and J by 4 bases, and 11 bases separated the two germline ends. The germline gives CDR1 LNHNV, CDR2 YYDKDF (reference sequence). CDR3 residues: CATSSQSGYGYTF. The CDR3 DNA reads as TGTGCCACCAGCTCCCAATCAGGCTATGGCTACACCTTC.

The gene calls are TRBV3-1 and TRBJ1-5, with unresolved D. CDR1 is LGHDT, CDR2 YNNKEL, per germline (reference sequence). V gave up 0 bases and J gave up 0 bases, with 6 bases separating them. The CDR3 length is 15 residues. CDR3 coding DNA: TGTGCCAGCAGCCAAGATCGGAGTAGCAATCAGCCCCAGCATTTT. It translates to CASSQDRSSNQPQHF.

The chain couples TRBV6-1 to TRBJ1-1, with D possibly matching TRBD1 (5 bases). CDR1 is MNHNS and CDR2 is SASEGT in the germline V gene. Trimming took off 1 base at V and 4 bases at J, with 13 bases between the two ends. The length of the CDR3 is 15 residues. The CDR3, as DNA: TGTGCCAGCAGTGAAGAGCCGGGGGTAGGCACTGAAGCTTTCTTT. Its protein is CASSEEPGVGTEAFF.

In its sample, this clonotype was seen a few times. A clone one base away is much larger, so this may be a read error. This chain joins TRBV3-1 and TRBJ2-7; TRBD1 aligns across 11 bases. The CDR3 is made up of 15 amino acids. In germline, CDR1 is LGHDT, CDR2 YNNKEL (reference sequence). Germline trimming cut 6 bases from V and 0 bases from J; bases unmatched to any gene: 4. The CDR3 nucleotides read TGTGCCAGCAGTTTCGGGACAGGGGGCTCCTACGAGCAGTACTTC. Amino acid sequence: CASSFGTGGSYEQYF.

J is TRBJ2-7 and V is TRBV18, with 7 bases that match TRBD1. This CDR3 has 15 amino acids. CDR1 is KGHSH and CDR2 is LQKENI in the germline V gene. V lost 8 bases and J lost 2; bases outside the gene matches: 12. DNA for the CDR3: TGTGCCAGCCCTCGAGTCGACAGGGCTACCTACGAGCAGTACTTC. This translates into CASPRVDRATYEQYF.

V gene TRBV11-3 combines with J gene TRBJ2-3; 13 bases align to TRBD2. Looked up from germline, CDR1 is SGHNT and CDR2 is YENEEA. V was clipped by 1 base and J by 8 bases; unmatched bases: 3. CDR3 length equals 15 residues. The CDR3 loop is CASSLGGLAGTTQYF. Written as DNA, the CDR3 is TGTGCCAGCAGCTTAGGGGGACTAGCGGGAACTACGCAGTATTTT. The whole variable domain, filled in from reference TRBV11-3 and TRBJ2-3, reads EAGVVQSPRYKIIEKKQPVAFWCNPISGHNTLYWYLQNLGQGPELLIRYENEEAVDDSQLPKDRFSAERLKGVDSTLKIQPAELGDSAVYLCASSLGGLAGTTQYFGPGTRLTVL.

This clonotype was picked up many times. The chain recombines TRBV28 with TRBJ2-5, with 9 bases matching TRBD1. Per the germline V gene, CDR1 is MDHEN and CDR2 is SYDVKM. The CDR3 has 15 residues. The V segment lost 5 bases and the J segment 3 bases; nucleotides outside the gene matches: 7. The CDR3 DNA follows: TGTGCCAGCAGTACCAAAACAGGGGGCAAAGAGACCCAGTACTTC. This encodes CASSTKTGGKETQYF. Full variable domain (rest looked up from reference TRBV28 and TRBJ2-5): DVKVTQSSRYLVKRTGEKVFLECVQDMDHENMFWYRQDPGLGLRLIYFSYDVKMKEKGDIPEGYSVSREKKERFSLILESASTNQTSMYLCASSTKTGGKETQYFGPGTRLLVL.

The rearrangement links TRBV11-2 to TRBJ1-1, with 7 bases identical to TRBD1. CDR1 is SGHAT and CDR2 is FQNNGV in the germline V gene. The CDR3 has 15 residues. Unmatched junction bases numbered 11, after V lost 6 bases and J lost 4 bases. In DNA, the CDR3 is TGTGCCAGCAGGCCGGGACAGTTCATTAGCACTGAAGCTTTCTTT. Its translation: CASRPGQFISTEAFF.

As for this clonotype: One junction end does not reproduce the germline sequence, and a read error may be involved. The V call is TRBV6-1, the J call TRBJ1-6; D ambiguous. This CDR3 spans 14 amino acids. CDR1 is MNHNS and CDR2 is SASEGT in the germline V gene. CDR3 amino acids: CASRAARYNSPLRF. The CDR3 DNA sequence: TGTGCCAGTCGTGCGGCGCGCTATAATTCACCCCTCCGCTTT.

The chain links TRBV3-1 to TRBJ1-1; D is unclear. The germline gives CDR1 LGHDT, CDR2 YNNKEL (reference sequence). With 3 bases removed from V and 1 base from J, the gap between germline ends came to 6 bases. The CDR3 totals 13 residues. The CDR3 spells CASSQKSNTEAFF. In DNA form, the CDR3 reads TGTGCCAGCAGCCAGAAGTCGAACACTGAAGCTTTCTTT.

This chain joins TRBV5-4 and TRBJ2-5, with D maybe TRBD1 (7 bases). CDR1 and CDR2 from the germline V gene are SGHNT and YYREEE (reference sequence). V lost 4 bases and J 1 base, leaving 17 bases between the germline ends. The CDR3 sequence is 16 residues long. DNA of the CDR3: TGTGCCAGCAGCCGGGCGGGACAGAGATTCCAAGAGACCCAGTACTTC. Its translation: CASSRAGQRFQETQYF.